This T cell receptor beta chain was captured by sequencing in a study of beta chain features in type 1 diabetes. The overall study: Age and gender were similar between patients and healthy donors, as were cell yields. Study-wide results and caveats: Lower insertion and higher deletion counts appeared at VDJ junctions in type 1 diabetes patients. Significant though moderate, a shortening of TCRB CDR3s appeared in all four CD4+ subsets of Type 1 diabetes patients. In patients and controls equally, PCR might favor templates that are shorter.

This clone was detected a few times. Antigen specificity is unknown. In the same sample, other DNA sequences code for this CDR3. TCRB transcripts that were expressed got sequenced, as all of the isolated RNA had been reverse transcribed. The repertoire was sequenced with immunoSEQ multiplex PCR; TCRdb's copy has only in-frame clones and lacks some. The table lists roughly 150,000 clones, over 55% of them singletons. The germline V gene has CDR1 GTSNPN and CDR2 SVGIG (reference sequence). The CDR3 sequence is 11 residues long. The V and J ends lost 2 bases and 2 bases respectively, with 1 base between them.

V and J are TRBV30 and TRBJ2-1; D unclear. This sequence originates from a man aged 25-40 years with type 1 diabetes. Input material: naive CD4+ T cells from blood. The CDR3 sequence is CAWSTYNEQFF. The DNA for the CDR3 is TGTGCCTGGAGTACCTACAATGAGCAGTTCTTC. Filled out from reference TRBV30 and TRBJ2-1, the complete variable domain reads SQTIHQWPATLVQPVGSPLSLECTVEGTSNPNLYWYRQAAGRGLQLLFYSVGIGQISSEVPQNLSASRPQDRQFILSSKKLLLSDSGFYLCAWSTYNEQFFGPGTRLTVL.